This T cell receptor (beta chain) was recorded in a study of PD-1 blockade in classical Hodgkin lymphoma (dated by TCRdb to between 2020 and 2021). For the wider study: Nivolumab dosing was 3 mg/kg intravenously every 2 weeks, continuing until either disease progression or unacceptable toxicity. The study used TCR beta sequencing and CyTOF to define a peripheral blood immune signature of response to PD-1 blockade in classical Hodgkin lymphoma. The study at large found these results: Trial patients achieving complete response had baseline diversity similar to newly diagnosed patients, whereas partial responders and progressors had significantly lower diversity. The study was limited to a single clinical trial cohort, and causes of repertoire differences, possibly disease activity or prior therapy, remained undefined. Baseline TCR diversity was reported to be lower in newly diagnosed patients than in healthy donors, and even lower in relapsed/refractory patients. Lower diversity was observed in patients in whom nivolumab was started less than 1 year after ASCT, and these patients were excluded from later analyses so that confounding by immune reconstitution would be avoided. CD4+ but not CD8+ TCR diversity rose significantly by C4D1 (p=0.0027 vs p=0.16), most apparent in complete responders (p=0.02).

The time point label, read with the paper, signifies: cycle 2 day 1 (C2D1) of nivolumab. All trial patients had relapsed after autologous stem cell transplantation, with cohorts A, B and C differing in prior brentuximab vedotin exposure. The trial cohort comprised some 60 patients with relapsed/refractory classical Hodgkin lymphoma whose best overall responses were complete response, partial response or progressive disease. In the multi-cohort phase II CheckMate 205 trial, trial patients received single-agent nivolumab. An independent review committee assessed best overall response using the 2007 International Working Group response criteria. Trial PBMCs were obtained immediately prior to nivolumab initiation (C1D1) and on therapy at cycle 2 day 1 and cycle 4 day 1. Peripheral blood was collected in 8 mL Vacutainer Cell Preparation Tubes, from which PBMCs were isolated by centrifugation and then cryopreserved.

Genomic DNA was isolated using the Qiagen DNeasy kit from unsorted PBMCs as well as from negatively selected CD4+ and CD8+ fractions. TCR beta CDR3 regions were amplified by immunoSEQ multiplex PCR using primers annealing to V and J segments. A synthetic immune receptor repertoire was used to minimize amplification bias, and any remaining bias was removed computationally after sequencing. Concerning the study's data processing: Custom Python scripts were used to quantify repertoire diversity as the Shannon entropy index. The unsorted, CD4+ and CD8+ repertoires were each analyzed separately, with the exception of combined analyses, where CD4+ and CD8+ sequences were merged in silico. Clonal expansion was defined as at least a 2-fold frequency increase after treatment relative to C1D1, with a pseudocount of 0.5 for undetected baseline clones. Clones with 0 or 1 copy at C1D1 were classified as singleton clones, and clones with 2 or more copies were classified as non-singleton clones. Clones expanded in unsorted samples were labelled as CD4+, CD8+ or unknown by matching protein sequences in sorted samples from the same patient. Wilcoxon tests on paired samples were used to test diversity changes from C1D1 to C4D1. The clones in this table, taken by TCRdb from immuneACCESS, are in-frame only. Not every clone is retained; where verified, under half of the shortfall comes from an unresolved V gene, and the cause of the rest is unknown. V and J calls and clone size follow that table, whereas D and trimming were derived from the DNA. This sample comprises about 58,000 clones, 75% to 95% of them detected only once. The ten largest clones add up to about 10% of the sample.

The CDR3 runs 14 amino acids, cysteine and phenylalanine included. The only DNA kept is the CDR3, 42 bases in frame from the first base. From a lookup of the germline V gene, CDR1 and CDR2 are MDHEN and SYDVKM. Trimming accounts for 3 bases at V and 0 bases at J, while the number of junction bases matched to no gene is 1. Notes on this clone: Its antigen remains undetermined. No base quality values were provided; no much bigger clone lies one nucleotide off.

The sample was peripheral blood mononuclear cells (PBMCs), taken before the second cycle of nivolumab. The sequence derives from a human donor with classical Hodgkin lymphoma. Recombination linked TRBV28 to TRBJ1-1; 7 bases in the middle match TRBD1. The CDR3 sequence is CASSFGQVNTEAFF. The sequence in DNA is TGTGCCAGCAGTTTTGGACAGGTGAACACTGAAGCTTTCTTT.